This T cell receptor (beta chain) was found in a study of cytomegalovirus exposure and HLA in healthy donors. The PCR contained 60 Vbeta and 13 Jbeta primers. The method was immunoSEQ multiplex PCR; TCRdb's version includes in-frame clones alone and lacks a portion of them. The table records 110,000 to 150,000 clones, 72% of them present only once. Deletions cut 0 bases from V and 6 bases from J, with 16 bases between. CDR1 and CDR2 (germline): SGHRS, YFSETQ. The CDR3 is 15 residues long. Sequencing was done on a sample of PBMCs. The source is a middle-aged man in good health and CMV-seronegative. V is TRBV5-1 and J is TRBJ2-7, with TRBD1 as a possible D gene (5 bases). The CDR3 here is CASSLASGRGSEQYF. CDR3 coding DNA: TGCGCCAGCAGCTTGGCCTCAGGAAGGGGTTCCGAGCAGTACTTC.